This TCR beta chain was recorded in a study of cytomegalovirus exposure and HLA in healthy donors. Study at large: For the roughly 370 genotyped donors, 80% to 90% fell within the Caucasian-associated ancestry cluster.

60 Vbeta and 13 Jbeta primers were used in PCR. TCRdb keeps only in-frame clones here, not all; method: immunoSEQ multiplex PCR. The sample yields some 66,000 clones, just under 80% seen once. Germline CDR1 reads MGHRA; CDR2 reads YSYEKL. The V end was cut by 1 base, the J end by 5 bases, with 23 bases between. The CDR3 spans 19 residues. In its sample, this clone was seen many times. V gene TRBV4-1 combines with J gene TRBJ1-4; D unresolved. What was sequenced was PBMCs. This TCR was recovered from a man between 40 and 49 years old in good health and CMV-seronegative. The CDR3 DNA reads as TGCGCCAGCAGCCAAGTCTCCCCGGGTGGGAGGACCTACAATGAAAAACTGTTTTTT. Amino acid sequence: CASSQVSPGGRTYNEKLFF.